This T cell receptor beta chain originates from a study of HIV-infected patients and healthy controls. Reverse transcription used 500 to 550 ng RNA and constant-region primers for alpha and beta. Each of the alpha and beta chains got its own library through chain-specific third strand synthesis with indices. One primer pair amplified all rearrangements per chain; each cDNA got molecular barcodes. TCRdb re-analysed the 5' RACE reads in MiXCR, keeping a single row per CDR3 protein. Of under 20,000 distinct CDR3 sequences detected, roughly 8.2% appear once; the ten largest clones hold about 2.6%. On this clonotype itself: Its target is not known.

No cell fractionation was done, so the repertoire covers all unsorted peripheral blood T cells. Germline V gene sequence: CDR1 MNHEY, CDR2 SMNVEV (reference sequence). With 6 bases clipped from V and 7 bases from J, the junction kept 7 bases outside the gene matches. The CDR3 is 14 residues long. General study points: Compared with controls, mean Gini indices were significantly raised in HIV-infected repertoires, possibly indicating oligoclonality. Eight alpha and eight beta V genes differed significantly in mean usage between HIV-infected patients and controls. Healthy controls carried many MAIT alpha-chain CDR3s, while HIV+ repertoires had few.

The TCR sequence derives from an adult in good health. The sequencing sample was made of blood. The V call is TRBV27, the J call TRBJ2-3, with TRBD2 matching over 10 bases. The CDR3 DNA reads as TGTGCCAGCAGGGCTAGCGGGAGTTTAAATACGCAGTATTTT. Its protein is CASRASGSLNTQYF.